This entry is about one TCR beta chain. The target antigen is unknown. Additional DNA sequences in this sample encode the identical CDR3. This sample was included in a study of cytomegalovirus exposure and HLA in healthy donors. Study-level findings and limits: In an earlier analysis, productive rearrangement rates for most beta V segments clustered near 90% or 30%.

13 Jbeta primers and 60 Vbeta primers were used for the PCR. Libraries were prepared by immunoSEQ multiplex PCR; TCRdb keeps only in-frame clonotypes and omits some of them. The table lists 90,000 to 120,000 clones, approximately 70% of them singletons. Samples came from healthy bone marrow donors. The sequencing input was PBMCs. The sequence was obtained from a man aged 40-49 years in good health and CMV-seropositive.

CDR3 DNA: TGTGCCAGCAGCCCTTGGGTGGGACTCCAGAACACTGAAGCTTTCTTT. Translated, it gives CASSPWVGLQNTEAFF. The chain combines TRBV9 with TRBJ1-1, with D possibly TRBD1 on 5 matching bases. This CDR3 has 16 residues. The V and J ends lost 4 bases and 1 base respectively, with 17 bases between them. Per germline, CDR1 SGDLS and CDR2 YYNGEE.